This TCR delta chain was captured in a study of Vδ1+ human thymocytes. The template was reverse-transcribed extracted RNA. Pooled V-gene forward primers with one constant-region reverse primer generated the CDR3 amplicons by multiplex PCR. TCRdb reanalyzed the multiplex PCR reads using CATT. The sample has just under 55,000 delta-chain clones, approximately 16% seen once. With regard to this clone: Its target is unknown.

Study-wide findings and caveats: Highly polyclonal TRG and TRD repertoires with Gaussian CDR3 length distributions appeared in thymus.

CDR3 length: 19 residues. The germline V gene encodes CDR1 TSWWSYY and CDR2 QGS. V was clipped by 2 bases and J by 0 bases; unmatched bases: 11. The sequence derives from a boy under three years old who had congenital heart surgery. The sample comprised Vdelta1+ gamma-delta thymocytes from the thymus. Subset described: FACS-sorted CD3+ TCRalphabeta- TCRVdelta1+ TCRVdelta2- thymocytes. The rearrangement joins TRDV1 to TRDJ1; 11 nucleotides agree with TRDD3. Here the CDR3 DNA reads TGTGCTCTTGGGGAAGTCCAGCTGGGGGATACTTCGTACACCGATAAACTCATCTTT. Protein sequence: CALGEVQLGDTSYTDKLIF.